This entry concerns a single TCR beta chain. This sample is drawn from a study of blood T cell repertoires in COVID-19. Turning to the study itself: Acute-phase and convalescent COVID-19 samples originated in the United States, Italy and Spain. From T cells, B-cell-depleted T cells, or PBMCs came the material, which was cDNA or gDNA.

Here immunoSEQ multiplex PCR was the method, and the copy in TCRdb shows in-frame clones only, minus some. The data show approximately 220,000 clones, 85% to 90% seen once. The clonotype originates from a woman between 50 and 59 years old with acute or convalescent COVID-19. Sequencing input: peripheral blood.

The CDR3 region is CASSLAWAGDDYGYTF. The CDR3 DNA follows: TGCGCCAGCAGCTTGGCCTGGGCAGGCGATGACTATGGCTACACCTTC. V and J are TRBV5-1 and TRBJ1-2, with D hard to call. Germline V lookup: CDR1 SGHRS, CDR2 YFSETQ. The CDR3 is 16 residues long. The ends were cut back, 0 bases at V and 3 bases at J, with 15 bases in the middle.